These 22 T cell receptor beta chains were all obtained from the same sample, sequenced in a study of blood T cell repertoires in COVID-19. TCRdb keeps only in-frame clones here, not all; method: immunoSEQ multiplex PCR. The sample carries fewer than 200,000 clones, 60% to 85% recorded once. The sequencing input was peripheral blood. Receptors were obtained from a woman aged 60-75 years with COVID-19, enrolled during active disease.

DNA of the CDR3: TGTGCCAGCAGTGAACAGGGACAGGGCGGCTACACCTTC. Its protein is CASSEQGQGGYTF. The V and J genes are TRBV2 and TRBJ1-2; 9 nucleotides align to TRBD1. The length of the CDR3 is 13 residues. Trimming at V came to 2 bases and at J to 8 bases, leaving 3 bases not matched to a gene. CDR1 and CDR2 from the germline V gene are SNHLY and FYNNEI.

CDR3 protein: CASSERGGLAWDTQYF. The CDR3 DNA reads TGTGCCAGCAGTGAAAGAGGTGGACTAGCCTGGGATACGCAGTATTTT. V usage is TRBV6-4 and J usage is TRBJ2-3; 8 bases align to TRBD2. J was trimmed by 6 bases and V by 3 bases; bases with no gene match: 11. Germline-derived CDR1 and CDR2 are MRHNA and SNTAGT. This CDR3 comprises 16 residues.

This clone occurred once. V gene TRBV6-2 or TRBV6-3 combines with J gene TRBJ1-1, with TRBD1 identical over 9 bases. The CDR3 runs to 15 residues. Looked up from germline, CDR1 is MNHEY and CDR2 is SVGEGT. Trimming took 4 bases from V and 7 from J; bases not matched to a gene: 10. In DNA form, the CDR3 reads TGTGCCAGCAGTTGGCGACAGGGGGATCGAATTGAAGCTTTCTTT. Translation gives CASSWRQGDRIEAFF.

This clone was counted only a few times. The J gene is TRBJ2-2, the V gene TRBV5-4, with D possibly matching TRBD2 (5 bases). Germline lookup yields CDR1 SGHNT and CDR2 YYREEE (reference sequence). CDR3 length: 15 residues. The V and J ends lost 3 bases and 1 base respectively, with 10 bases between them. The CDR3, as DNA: TGTGCCAGCAGCTCTGAAGGAGGGAACACCGGGGAGCTGTTTTTT. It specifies CASSSEGGNTGELFF. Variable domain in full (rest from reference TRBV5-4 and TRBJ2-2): ETGVTQSPTHLIKTRGQQVTLRCSSQSGHNTVSWYQQALGQGPQFIFQYYREEENGRGNFPPRFSGLQFPNYSSELNVNALELDDSALYLCASSSEGGNTGELFFGEGSRLTVL.

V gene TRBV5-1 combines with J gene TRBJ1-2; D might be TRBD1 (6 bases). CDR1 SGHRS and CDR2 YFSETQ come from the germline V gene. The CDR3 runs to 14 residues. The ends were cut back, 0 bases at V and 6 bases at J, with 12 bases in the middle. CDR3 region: CASSLEQGRHGYTF. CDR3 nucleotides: TGCGCCAGCAGCTTGGAACAGGGAAGACATGGCTACACCTTC.

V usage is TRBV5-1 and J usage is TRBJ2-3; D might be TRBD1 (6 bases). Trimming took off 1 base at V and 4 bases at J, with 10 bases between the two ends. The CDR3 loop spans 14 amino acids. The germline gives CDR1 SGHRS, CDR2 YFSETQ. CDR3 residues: CASSLMGAADTQYF. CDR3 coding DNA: TGCGCCAGCAGCTTGATGGGGGCTGCAGATACGCAGTATTTT.

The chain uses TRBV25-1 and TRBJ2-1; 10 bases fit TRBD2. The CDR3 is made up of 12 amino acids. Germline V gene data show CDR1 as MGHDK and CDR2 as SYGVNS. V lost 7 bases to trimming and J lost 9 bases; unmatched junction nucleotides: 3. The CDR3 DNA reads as TGTGCCAGCATAGGGACTAGCGTTGAGCAGTTCTTC. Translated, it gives CASIGTSVEQFF.

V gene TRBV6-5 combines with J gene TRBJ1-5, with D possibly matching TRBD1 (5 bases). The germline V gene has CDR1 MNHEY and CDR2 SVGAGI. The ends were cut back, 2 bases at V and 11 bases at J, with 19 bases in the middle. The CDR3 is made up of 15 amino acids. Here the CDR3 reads CASSYTRDSSGAQHF. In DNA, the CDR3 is TGTGCCAGCAGTTACACCCGGGACTCCTCGGGAGCCCAGCATTTT.

This CDR3 is CASTFRGGDGEQFF. CDR3 DNA: TGTGCCAGCACCTTTCGGGGGGGGGACGGTGAGCAGTTCTTC. The chain has TRBV2 and TRBJ2-1; 8 bases align to TRBD2. CDR1 SNHLY and CDR2 FYNNEI come from the germline V gene. This CDR3 has 14 residues. V dropped 7 bases and J dropped 9; count of bases not matched to a gene: 11. The full variable domain, completed using reference TRBV2 and TRBJ2-1, is EPEVTQTPSHQVTQMGQEVILRCVPISNHLYFYWYRQILGQKVEFLVSFYNNEISEKSEIFDDQFSVERPDGSNFTLKIRSTKLEDSAMYFCASTFRGGDGEQFFGPGTRLTVL.

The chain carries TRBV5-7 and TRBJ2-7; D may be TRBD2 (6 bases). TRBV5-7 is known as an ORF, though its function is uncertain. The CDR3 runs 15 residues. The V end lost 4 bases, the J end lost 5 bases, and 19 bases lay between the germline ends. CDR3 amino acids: CASSPGGRSTNEQYV. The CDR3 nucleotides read TGTGCCAGCAGCCCCGGAGGGCGTAGTACTAACGAGCAGTACGTC.

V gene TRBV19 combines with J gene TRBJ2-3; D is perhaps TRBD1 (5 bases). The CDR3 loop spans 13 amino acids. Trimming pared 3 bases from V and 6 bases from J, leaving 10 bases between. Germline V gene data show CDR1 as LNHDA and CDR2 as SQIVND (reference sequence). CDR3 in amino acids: CASSIGHTDTQYF. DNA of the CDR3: TGTGCCAGTAGTATTGGACATACGGATACGCAGTATTTT.

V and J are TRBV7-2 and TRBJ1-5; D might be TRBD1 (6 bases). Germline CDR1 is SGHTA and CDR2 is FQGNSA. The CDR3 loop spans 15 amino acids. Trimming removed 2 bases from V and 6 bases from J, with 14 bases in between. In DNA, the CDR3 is TGTGCCAGCAGCTTAATCAGGGGCCGAAGTCAGCCCCAGCATTTT. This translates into CASSLIRGRSQPQHF.

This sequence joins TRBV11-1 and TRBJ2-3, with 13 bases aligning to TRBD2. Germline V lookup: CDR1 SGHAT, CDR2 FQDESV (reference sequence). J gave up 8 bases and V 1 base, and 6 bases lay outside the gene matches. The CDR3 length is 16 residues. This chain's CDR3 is CASSLGTSGRAGTQYF. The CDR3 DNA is TGTGCCAGCAGCTTAGGAACTAGCGGGAGGGCTGGTACGCAGTATTTT. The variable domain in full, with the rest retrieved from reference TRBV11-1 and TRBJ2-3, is EAEVAQSPRYKITEKSQAVAFWCDPISGHATLYWYRQILGQGPELLVQFQDESVVDDSQLPKDRFSAERLKGVDSTLKIQPAELGDSAMYLCASSLGTSGRAGTQYFGPGTRLTVL.

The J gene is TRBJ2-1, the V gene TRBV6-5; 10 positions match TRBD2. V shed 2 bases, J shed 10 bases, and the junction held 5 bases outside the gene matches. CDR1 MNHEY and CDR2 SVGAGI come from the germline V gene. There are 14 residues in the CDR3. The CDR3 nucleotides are TGTGCCAGCAGTTACACCCTAGCGGGAGAAGAGCAGTTCTTC. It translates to CASSYTLAGEEQFF.

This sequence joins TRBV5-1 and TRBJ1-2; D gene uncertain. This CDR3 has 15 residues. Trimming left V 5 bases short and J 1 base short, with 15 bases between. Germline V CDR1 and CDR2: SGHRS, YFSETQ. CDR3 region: CASRTTWEYNYGYTF. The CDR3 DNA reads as TGCGCCAGCAGAACGACCTGGGAGTATAACTATGGCTACACCTTC. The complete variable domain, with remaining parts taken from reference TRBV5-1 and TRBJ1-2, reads KAGVTQTPRYLIKTRGQQVTLSCSPISGHRSVSWYQQTPGQGLQFLFEYFSETQRNKGNFPGRFSGRQFSNSRSEMNVSTLELGDSALYLCASRTTWEYNYGYTFGSGTRLTVV.

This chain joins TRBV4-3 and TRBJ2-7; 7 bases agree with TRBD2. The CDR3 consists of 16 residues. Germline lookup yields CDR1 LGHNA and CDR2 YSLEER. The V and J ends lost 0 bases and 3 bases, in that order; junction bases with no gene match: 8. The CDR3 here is CASSQDRVAGDYEQYF. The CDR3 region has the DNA TGCGCCAGCAGCCAAGATAGGGTAGCGGGCGACTACGAGCAGTACTTC.

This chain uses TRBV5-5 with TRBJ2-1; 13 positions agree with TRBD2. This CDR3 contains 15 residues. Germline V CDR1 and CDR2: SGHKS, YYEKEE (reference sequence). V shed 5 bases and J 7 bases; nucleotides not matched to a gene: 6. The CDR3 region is CASSSTTSGRNEQFF. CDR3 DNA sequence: TGTGCCAGCAGTTCTACGACTAGCGGGAGGAATGAGCAGTTCTTC.

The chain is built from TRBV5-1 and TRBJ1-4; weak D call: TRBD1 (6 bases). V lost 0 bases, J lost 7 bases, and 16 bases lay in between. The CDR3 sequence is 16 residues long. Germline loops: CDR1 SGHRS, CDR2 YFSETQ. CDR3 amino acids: CASSLALQGRPEKLFF. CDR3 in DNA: TGCGCCAGCAGCTTGGCCCTTCAGGGGAGACCTGAAAAACTGTTTTTT.

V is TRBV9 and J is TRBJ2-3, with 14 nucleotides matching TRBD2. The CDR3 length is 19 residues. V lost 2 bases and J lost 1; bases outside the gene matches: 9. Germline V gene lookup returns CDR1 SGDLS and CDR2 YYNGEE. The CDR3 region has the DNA TGTGCCAGCAGCGTGGAGGGACTAGCGGGAGACGGGGGCACAGATACGCAGTATTTT. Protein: CASSVEGLAGDGGTDTQYF.

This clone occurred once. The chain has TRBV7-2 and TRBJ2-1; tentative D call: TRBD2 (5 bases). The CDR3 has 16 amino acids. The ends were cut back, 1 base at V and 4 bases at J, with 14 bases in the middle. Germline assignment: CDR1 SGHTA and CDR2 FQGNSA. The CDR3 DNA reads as TGTGCCAGCAGCTTAGAGGTAGGCGGGTCGTACAATGAGCAGTTCTTC. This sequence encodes CASSLEVGGSYNEQFF.

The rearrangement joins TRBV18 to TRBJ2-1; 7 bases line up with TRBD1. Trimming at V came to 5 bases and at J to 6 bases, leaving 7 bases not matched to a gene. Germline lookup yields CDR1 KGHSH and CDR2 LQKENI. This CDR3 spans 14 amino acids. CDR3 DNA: TGTGCCAGCTCAGGCCGGGACAGCATCAATGAGCAGTTCTTC. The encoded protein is CASSGRDSINEQFF.

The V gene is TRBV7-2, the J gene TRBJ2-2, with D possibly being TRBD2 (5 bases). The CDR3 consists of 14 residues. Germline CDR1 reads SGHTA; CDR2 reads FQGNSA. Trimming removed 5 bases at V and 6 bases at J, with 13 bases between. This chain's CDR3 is CASSPNRGAGELFF. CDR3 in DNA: TGTGCCAGCAGCCCTAACCGGGGAGCCGGGGAGCTGTTTTTT.